The 5 T cell receptor beta chains in this list originate from one sample, sequenced in a study of cytomegalovirus exposure and HLA in healthy donors. The PCR made use of 60 Vbeta and 13 Jbeta primers. Sequenced by immunoSEQ multiplex PCR; TCRdb stores in-frame clones only, minus some. The repertoire consists of 170,000 or so clones, with approximately 80% occurring once and the leading ten covering approximately 3.4%. The specimen sequenced was PBMCs. These TCRs come from a woman aged 50 to 60 in good health and CMV-seropositive.

The chain joins TRBV20-1 to TRBJ1-1; no definite D call. CDR1 and CDR2 from the germline V gene are DFQATT and SNEGSKA (reference sequence). Trimming left V 6 bases short and J 7 bases short, with 12 bases between. CDR3 length: 11 amino acids. In DNA form, the CDR3 reads TGCAGTGCCGCTCCCCGGGATGAAGCTTTCTTT. Translating gives CSAAPRDEAFF.

The chain carries TRBV10-3 and TRBJ2-5; weak D call: TRBD2 (5 bases). CDR3 length: 13 residues. V lost 4 bases and J 4 bases, leaving 10 bases between the germline ends. CDR1 ENHRY and CDR2 SYGVKD come from the germline V gene. CDR3 DNA sequence: TGTGCCATCAGTGCCGAGGGATTAGAGACCCAGTACTTC. Protein product: CAISAEGLETQYF.

The rearrangement uses TRBV7-2 and TRBJ1-2, with a tentative D call TRBD1 (6 bases). From germline, CDR1 is SGHTA and CDR2 FQGNSA. V lost 5 bases to trimming and J lost 8 bases, with 12 bases between them. This CDR3 comprises 12 residues. In nucleotides, the CDR3 is TGTGCCAGCAGCCTACAGGGTATGGGCTACACCTTC. Translated, it gives CASSLQGMGYTF.

The rearrangement uses TRBV30 and TRBJ2-6; 10 nucleotides agree with TRBD2. J lost 0 bases, V lost 2 bases, and 13 bases had no gene match. The CDR3 consists of 20 residues. CDR1 and CDR2 from the germline V gene are GTSNPN and SVGIG (reference sequence). CDR3 sequence: CAWSRGLAGAAHSGANVLTF. In DNA, the CDR3 is TGTGCCTGGAGTCGGGGGCTAGCGGGGGCGGCTCACTCTGGGGCCAACGTCCTGACTTTC.

On this clone itself: The junction differs from germline at one of its ends, possibly a read error. This sequence joins TRBV6-1 and TRBJ2-4; 7 bases map to TRBD1. From germline, CDR1 is MNHNS and CDR2 SASEGT. The CDR3 length is 15 residues. The CDR3 DNA follows: TGTGCCAGCAGAAAACAGGGGTCCGCCAAAAACAGTCAGTACTTC. Protein: CASRKQGSAKNSQYF.